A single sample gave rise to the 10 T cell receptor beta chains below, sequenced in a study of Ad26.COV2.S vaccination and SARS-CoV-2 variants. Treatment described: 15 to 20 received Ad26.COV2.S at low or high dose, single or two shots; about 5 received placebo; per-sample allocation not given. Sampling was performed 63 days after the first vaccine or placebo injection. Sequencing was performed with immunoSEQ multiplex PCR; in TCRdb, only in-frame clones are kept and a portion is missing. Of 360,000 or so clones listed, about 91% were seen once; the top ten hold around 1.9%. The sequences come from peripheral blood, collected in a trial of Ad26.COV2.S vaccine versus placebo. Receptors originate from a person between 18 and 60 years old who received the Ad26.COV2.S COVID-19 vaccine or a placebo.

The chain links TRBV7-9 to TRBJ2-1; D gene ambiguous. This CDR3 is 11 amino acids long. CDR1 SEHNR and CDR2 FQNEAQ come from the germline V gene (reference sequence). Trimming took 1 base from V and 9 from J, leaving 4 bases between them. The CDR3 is CASSLGAEQFF. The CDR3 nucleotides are TGTGCCAGCAGCTTAGGGGCTGAGCAGTTCTTC.

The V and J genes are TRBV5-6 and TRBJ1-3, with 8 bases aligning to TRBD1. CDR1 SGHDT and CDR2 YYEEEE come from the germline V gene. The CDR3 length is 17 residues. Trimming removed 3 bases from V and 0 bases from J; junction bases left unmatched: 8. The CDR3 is CASSWGQGANSGNTIYF. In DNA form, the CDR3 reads TGTGCCAGCAGCTGGGGGCAGGGGGCCAACTCTGGAAACACCATATATTTT.

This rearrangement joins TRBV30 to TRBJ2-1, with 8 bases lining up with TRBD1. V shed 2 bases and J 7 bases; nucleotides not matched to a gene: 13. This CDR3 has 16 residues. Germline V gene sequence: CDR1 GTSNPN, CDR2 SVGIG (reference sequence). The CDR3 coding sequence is TGTGCCTGGAGTATCACCAGGGGGCTACTAGGGAATGAGCAGTTCTTC. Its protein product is CAWSITRGLLGNEQFF.

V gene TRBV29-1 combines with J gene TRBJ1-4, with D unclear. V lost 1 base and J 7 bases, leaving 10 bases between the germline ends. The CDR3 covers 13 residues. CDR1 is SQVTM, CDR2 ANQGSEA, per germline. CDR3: CSVEGLAGEKLFF. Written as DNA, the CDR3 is TGCAGCGTTGAAGGATTGGCAGGTGAAAAACTGTTTTTT. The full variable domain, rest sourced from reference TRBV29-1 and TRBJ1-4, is SAVISQKPSRDICQRGTSLTIQCQVDSQVTMMFWYRQQPGQSLTLIATANQGSEATYESGFVIDKFPISRPNLTFSTLTVSNMSPEDSSIYLCSVEGLAGEKLFFGSGTQLSVL.

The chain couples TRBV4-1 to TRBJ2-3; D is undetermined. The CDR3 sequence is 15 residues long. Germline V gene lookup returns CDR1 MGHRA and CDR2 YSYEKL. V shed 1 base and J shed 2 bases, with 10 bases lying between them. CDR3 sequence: CASSQGPRYTDTQYF. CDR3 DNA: TGCGCCAGCAGCCAAGGTCCCAGGTACACAGATACGCAGTATTTT.

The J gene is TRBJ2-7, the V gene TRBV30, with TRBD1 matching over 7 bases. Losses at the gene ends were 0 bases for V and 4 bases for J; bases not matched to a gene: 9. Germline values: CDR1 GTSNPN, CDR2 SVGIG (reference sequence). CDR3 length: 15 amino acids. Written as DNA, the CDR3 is TGTGCCTGGAGTGTAACGGGGACAGCGCCTTACGAGCAGTACTTC. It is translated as CAWSVTGTAPYEQYF.

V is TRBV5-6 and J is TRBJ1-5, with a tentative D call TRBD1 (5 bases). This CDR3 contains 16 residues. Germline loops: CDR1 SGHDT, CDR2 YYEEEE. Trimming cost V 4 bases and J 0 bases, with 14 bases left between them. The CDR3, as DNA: TGTGCCAGCAGCGCCGGGTCGGGGGATAGCAATCAGCCCCAGCATTTT. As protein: CASSAGSGDSNQPQHF.

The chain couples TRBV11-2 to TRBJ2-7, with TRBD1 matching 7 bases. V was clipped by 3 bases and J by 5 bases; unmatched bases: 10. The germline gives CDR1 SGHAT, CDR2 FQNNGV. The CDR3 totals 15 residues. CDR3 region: CASSLDRPLSDEQYF. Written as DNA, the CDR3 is TGTGCCAGCAGCTTGGACAGGCCCTTATCTGACGAGCAGTACTTC.

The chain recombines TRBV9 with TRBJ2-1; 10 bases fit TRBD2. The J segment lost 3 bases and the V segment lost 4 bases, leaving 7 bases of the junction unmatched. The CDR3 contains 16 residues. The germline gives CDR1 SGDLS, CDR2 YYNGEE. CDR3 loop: CASSPRLAGYYNEQFF. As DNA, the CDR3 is TGTGCCAGCAGCCCTAGACTAGCGGGCTACTACAATGAGCAGTTCTTC.

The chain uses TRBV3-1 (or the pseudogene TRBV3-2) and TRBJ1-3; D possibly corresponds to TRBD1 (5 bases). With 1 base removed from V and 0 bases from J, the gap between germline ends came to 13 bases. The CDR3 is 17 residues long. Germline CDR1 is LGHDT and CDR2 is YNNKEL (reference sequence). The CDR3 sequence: CASSQVAGASSGNTIYF. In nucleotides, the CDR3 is TGTGCCAGCAGCCAAGTGGCCGGGGCTTCCTCTGGAAACACCATATATTTT.